This paragraph covers one TCR beta chain sequence. Its antigen remains unknown. This record comes from a study of shared clonotypes between healthy human individuals. Background on the study: In total, the donors were two women and a few men aged 18 to 49. The study used three CD4 naive, three CD4 memory, two CD8 naive and one CD8 memory plate per donor.

This CDR3 is 12 amino acids long. Sequencing used immunoSEQ multiplex PCR; TCRdb keeps in-frame clones, though not all of them. The sample has 1.6 million or so clones, around 98.5% seen once. Study findings and constraints: Clonotypes which were not shared had lower generation probabilities than clonotypes that all four donors shared.

Input material: naive CD4+ T cells sorted from blood. Specified subset: CD45RA+ positively selected. The sequence derives from a man younger than 40 in good health. The chain couples TRBV21-1 to TRBJ2-5; TRBD1 is taken as the D call from the table, unchecked against the DNA. TRBV21-1 is tagged as a pseudogene. CDR3 residues: CASRGHGETQYF. DNA of the CDR3: TGTGCCAGCAGGGGACATGGAGAGACCCAGTACTTC.